Included here is one TCR beta chain sequence, with context. Germline CDR1 and CDR2: SGHNT and YENEEA. CDR3 length: 14 amino acids. V was cut by 5 bases and J by 1 base, with 8 bases left in between. The source of the sample is a study of T cell responses to AZD1222 COVID-19 vaccine. The data were produced by immunoSEQ multiplex PCR, yet TCRdb's version contains in-frame clones alone and is incomplete. Among approximately 140,000 clones listed, under 95% were seen once. The chain couples TRBV11-3 to TRBJ2-2; D perhaps matches TRBD1 (6 bases). This receptor was obtained from an adult in good health. The sample consisted of peripheral blood, taken on day 0 of AZD1222 vaccination. As DNA, the CDR3 is TGTGCCAGCAGCGACAGGTTGAACACCGGGGAGCTGTTTTTT. Translation gives CASSDRLNTGELFF.